Each of the 22 T cell receptor beta chains below was sequenced from the same sample in a study of control samples from healthy donors and cancer patients. The repertoire was sequenced with immunoSEQ multiplex PCR; TCRdb's copy has only in-frame clones and lacks some. The table shows some 150,000 clones, with 90% to 95% occurring only once. Sequenced sample: blood. The receptors shown here come from a man aged 35 to 55 in good health.

The chain carries TRBV29-1 and TRBJ2-5; 9 bases fit TRBD1. Looked up from germline, CDR1 is SQVTM and CDR2 is ANQGSEA. The CDR3 covers 13 residues. The V and J ends lost 7 bases and 5 bases, in that order; junction bases with no gene match: 8. The CDR3, as DNA: TGCAGCGCGACAGGGGGTTCGAGCGAGACCCAGTACTTC. This gives the protein CSATGGSSETQYF.

The genes are TRBV6-4 and TRBJ1-2; unclear D gene. CDR3 size: 13 residues. CDR1 and CDR2 (germline): MRHNA, SNTAGT. V dropped 7 bases and J dropped 7 bases, with 16 bases sitting between them. The CDR3 loop is CASMRITVGGYTF. In nucleotides, the CDR3 is TGTGCCAGCATGCGGATTACGGTTGGTGGCTACACCTTC.

The chain joins TRBV28 to TRBJ1-2; D gene unclear. The V gene lost 2 bases and the J gene lost 0 bases, with 10 bases spanning the gap. This CDR3 region has 15 residues. CDR1 and CDR2 (germline): MDHEN, SYDVKM. In DNA, the CDR3 is TGTGCCAGCAGTTTAGCAGAATTCTCTAACTATGGCTACACCTTC. Its translation is CASSLAEFSNYGYTF.

The chain has TRBV12-5 and TRBJ1-5, with D possibly matching TRBD1 (6 bases). CDR1 LGHNT and CDR2 FRNRAP come from the germline V gene. The CDR3 spans 20 residues. V lost 0 bases to trimming and J lost 2 bases, with 23 bases between them. CDR3 coding DNA: TGTGCTAGTGGTTTGGTGGTGGGCAGGGGAGGGGAATATGGCAATCAGCCCCAGCATTTT. Translation: CASGLVVGRGGEYGNQPQHF.

The chain is built from TRBV27 and TRBJ1-5; unclear D gene. The CDR3 spans 11 residues. Trimming removed 5 bases at V and 8 bases at J, with 7 bases between. CDR1 and CDR2 (germline): MNHEY, SMNVEV (reference sequence). This CDR3 is CASSVDKPQHF. CDR3 nucleotides: TGTGCCAGCAGTGTCGACAAGCCCCAGCATTTT.

The gene calls are TRBV2 and TRBJ1-2; D unresolved. V lost 4 bases and J lost 0, with 9 bases in between. Germline assignment: CDR1 SNHLY and CDR2 FYNNEI. This CDR3 has 14 residues. The CDR3 here is CASSAEGANYGYTF. CDR3 DNA: TGTGCCAGCAGTGCCGAGGGAGCTAACTATGGCTACACCTTC.

The chain combines TRBV4-1 with TRBJ1-2, with D uncertain. The V gene lost 4 bases and the J gene lost 4 bases, with 13 bases spanning the gap. CDR3 length equals 14 residues. Germline V gene lookup returns CDR1 MGHRA and CDR2 YSYEKL. Here the CDR3 DNA reads TGCGCCAGCAGCCCCTCACAGTATTCCTATGGCTACACCTTC. This translates into CASSPSQYSYGYTF.

This chain connects TRBV6-6 to TRBJ2-7, with 7 bases that match TRBD1. Germline lookup yields CDR1 MNHNY and CDR2 SVGAGI (reference sequence). V lost 5 bases and J lost 0; bases outside the gene matches: 4. The CDR3 has 14 amino acids. The CDR3 sequence is CASSLRDSSYEQYF. The DNA of the CDR3 is TGTGCCAGCAGTCTCCGGGACAGCTCCTACGAGCAGTACTTC.

This chain connects TRBV11-2 to TRBJ2-2, with unresolved D. Germline assignment: CDR1 SGHAT and CDR2 FQNNGV. Deletions cut 8 bases from V and 6 bases from J, with 7 bases between. The CDR3 spans 11 residues. CDR3 loop: CASGRSGELFF. The CDR3 DNA reads as TGTGCCAGCGGCCGGTCCGGGGAGCTGTTTTTT.

The chain combines TRBV12-3 or TRBV12-4 with TRBJ1-1; D not certain. This CDR3 spans 13 amino acids. V was shortened by 6 bases and J by 1 base, with 9 bases between the two germline ends. The CDR3 nucleotides read TGTGCCAGCAGCCGTTACCAGAACACTGAAGCTTTCTTT. Protein sequence: CASSRYQNTEAFF.

The chain is built from TRBV30 and TRBJ2-5; D gene ambiguous. Looked up from germline, CDR1 is GTSNPN and CDR2 is SVGIG (reference sequence). The CDR3 sequence is 13 residues long. V was cut by 4 bases and J by 5 bases, with 14 bases left in between. CDR3 bases: TGTGCCTGGATAAGTAGGAATCACGAGACCCAGTACTTC. Protein: CAWISRNHETQYF.

The genes are TRBV6-5 and TRBJ1-3; D possibly corresponds to TRBD1 (5 bases). This CDR3 comprises 15 residues. Germline CDR1 MNHEY, CDR2 SVGAGI. V lost 0 bases and J 4 bases, leaving 10 bases between the germline ends. CDR3 sequence (DNA): TGTGCCAGCAGTTACTCGGCCGGGGGAGGAAACACCATATATTTT. This translates into CASSYSAGGGNTIYF.

The chain joins TRBV3-1 (or the pseudogene TRBV3-2) to TRBJ1-1, with unresolved D. Germline V gives CDR1 LGHDT, CDR2 YNNKEL (reference sequence). This CDR3 has 17 amino acids. V was shortened by 1 base and J by 0 bases, with 15 bases between the two germline ends. This CDR3 is CASSQVGDGRMNTEAFF. For the CDR3, the DNA is TGTGCCAGCAGCCAAGTAGGAGACGGGAGAATGAACACTGAAGCTTTCTTT.

The chain is built from TRBV6-1 and TRBJ1-1; D remains unclear. Per germline, CDR1 MNHNS and CDR2 SASEGT. The CDR3 loop spans 13 amino acids. V was trimmed by 3 bases and J by 1 base, leaving 6 bases between them. DNA of the CDR3: TGTGCCAGCAGTGAGAAAGGGAACACTGAAGCTTTCTTT. Its protein product is CASSEKGNTEAFF.

This clone was observed a single time. This chain joins TRBV5-1 and TRBJ1-3; D remains ambiguous. CDR3 length: 17 residues. Germline V gene sequence: CDR1 SGHRS, CDR2 YFSETQ. Trimming cost V 5 bases and J 0 bases, with 18 bases left between them. DNA for the CDR3: TGCGCCAGCAGTTCCGGAAACGGTGGGGTCTCTGGAAACACCATATATTTT. Amino acid sequence: CASSSGNGGVSGNTIYF.

The V and J genes are TRBV7-3 and TRBJ2-2; 7 nucleotides agree with TRBD1. The J segment lost 7 bases and the V segment lost 2 bases, leaving 7 bases of the junction unmatched. The germline V gene encodes CDR1 SGHTA and CDR2 FQGTGA. CDR3 length: 15 amino acids. CDR3 DNA: TGTGCCAGCAGCTTAGGACAGGCTGAAGGCGGGGAGCTGTTTTTT. Its translation: CASSLGQAEGGELFF.

This clone was seen more than once but under ten times. The rearrangement joins TRBV2 to TRBJ1-1, with TRBD1 identical over 7 bases. The CDR3 covers 13 residues. The germline gives CDR1 SNHLY, CDR2 FYNNEI. The J segment lost 3 bases and the V segment lost 6 bases, leaving 4 bases of the junction unmatched. In DNA form, the CDR3 reads TGTGCCAGCAGGGGACAGACTTACACTGAAGCTTTCTTT. Its translation: CASRGQTYTEAFF.

The genes are TRBV29-1 and TRBJ1-1; possible D gene TRBD1, 5 bases. Trimming left V 6 bases short and J 5 bases short, with 16 bases between. Per the germline V gene, CDR1 is SQVTM and CDR2 is ANQGSEA. The CDR3 has 13 residues. CDR3 region: CSVEQVPGTEAFF. Here the CDR3 DNA reads TGCAGCGTGGAACAGGTGCCGGGGACTGAAGCTTTCTTT.

The chain carries TRBV2 and TRBJ1-3; TRBD1 aligns across 7 bases. The CDR3 has 15 residues. Per the germline V gene, CDR1 is SNHLY and CDR2 is FYNNEI. Germline trimming cut 9 bases from V and 0 bases from J; bases unmatched to any gene: 8. The CDR3 sequence: CASLGQPSSGNTIYF. The CDR3 DNA sequence: TGTGCCAGTTTGGGACAGCCGAGCTCTGGAAACACCATATATTTT.

The table lists this clone with a count of one. V and J are TRBV6-1 and TRBJ1-1; D gene uncertain. This CDR3 is 16 amino acids long. The ends were cut back, 2 bases at V and 0 bases at J, with 13 bases in the middle. Per the germline V gene, CDR1 is MNHNS and CDR2 is SASEGT. CDR3 nucleotides: TGTGCCAGCAGTGAATTTGCAGCGGGCATGAACACTGAAGCTTTCTTT. This translates into CASSEFAAGMNTEAFF.

This rearrangement joins TRBV4-1 to TRBJ1-4; TRBD1 matches 7 bases. The CDR3 totals 16 residues. Germline CDR1 MGHRA, CDR2 YSYEKL. V lost 2 bases and J lost 1; bases outside the gene matches: 4. CDR3 DNA: TGCGCCAGCAGCCAAATACAGGGGAGAACTAATGAAAAACTGTTTTTT. This translates into CASSQIQGRTNEKLFF.

The CDR3 sequence is CASSGMSGGLSADKNIQYF. The CDR3 DNA reads TGTGCCAGCAGTGGCATGAGCGGGGGCCTTAGCGCGGACAAAAACATTCAGTACTTC. This chain connects TRBV6-2 or TRBV6-3 to TRBJ2-4, with TRBD2 identical over 8 bases. The CDR3 spans 19 residues. V was pared by 5 bases and J by 3 bases, with 18 bases of the junction left unmatched. Per the germline V gene, CDR1 is MNHEY and CDR2 is SVGEGT.